Reported below is one T cell receptor beta chain. The antigen is undetermined. The record originates from a study of cytomegalovirus exposure and HLA in healthy donors. Study-wide context: A data release that came early held tens of millions of unique TCRs from HLA-typed donors.

PCR primers comprised 60 Vbeta and 13 Jbeta primers. TCRdb keeps only in-frame clones here, not all; method: immunoSEQ multiplex PCR. The data contain over 110,000 clones, around 82% of them seen just once; the ten biggest clones take up around 2.9%. Findings of the study overall: Immune exposure information comprised only CMV serostatus. The authors later linked a missense DCLRE1C variant to TCR beta V- and J-gene trimming. Cytomegalovirus association was assigned to around 150 TCR beta chains.

Trimming shortened V by 3 bases and J by 8 bases, and 8 bases separated the two germline ends. The germline CDR1 and CDR2 sequences are SGHRS and YFSETQ. CDR3 length equals 12 residues. The rearrangement uses TRBV5-1 and TRBJ1-4; possibly TRBD1 for D (5 bases). The sequencing sample was made of PBMCs. This receptor was identified in a female donor in good health and CMV-seronegative. CDR3 DNA: TGCGCCAGCAGCTCCGGGGGGGAAAAACTGTTTTTT. This encodes CASSSGGEKLFF.